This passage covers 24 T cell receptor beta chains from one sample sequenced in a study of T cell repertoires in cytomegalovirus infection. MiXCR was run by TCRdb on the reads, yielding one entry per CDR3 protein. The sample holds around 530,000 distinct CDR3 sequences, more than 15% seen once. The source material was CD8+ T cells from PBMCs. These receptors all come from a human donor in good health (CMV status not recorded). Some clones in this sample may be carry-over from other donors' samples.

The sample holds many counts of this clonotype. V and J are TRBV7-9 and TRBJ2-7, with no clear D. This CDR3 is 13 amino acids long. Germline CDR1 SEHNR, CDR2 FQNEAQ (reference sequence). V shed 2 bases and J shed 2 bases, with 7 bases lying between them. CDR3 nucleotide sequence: TGTGCCAGCAGCTTACCCTCCACCTACGAGCAGTACTTC. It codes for CASSLPSTYEQYF.

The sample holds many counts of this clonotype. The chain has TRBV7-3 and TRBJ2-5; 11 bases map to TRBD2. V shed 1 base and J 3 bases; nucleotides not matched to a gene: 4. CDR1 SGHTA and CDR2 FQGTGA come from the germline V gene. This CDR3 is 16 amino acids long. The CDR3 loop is CASSLMGSGGEETQYF. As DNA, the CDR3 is TGTGCCAGCAGCTTAATGGGTAGCGGGGGGGAAGAGACCCAGTACTTC.

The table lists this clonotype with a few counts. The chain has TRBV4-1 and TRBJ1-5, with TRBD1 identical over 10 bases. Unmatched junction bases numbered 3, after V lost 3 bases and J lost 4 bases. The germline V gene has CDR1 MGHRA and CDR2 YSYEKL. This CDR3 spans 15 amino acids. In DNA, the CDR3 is TGCGCCAGCAGCCAGGGGGACAGGGGTAATCAGCCCCAGCATTTT. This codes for CASSQGDRGNQPQHF.

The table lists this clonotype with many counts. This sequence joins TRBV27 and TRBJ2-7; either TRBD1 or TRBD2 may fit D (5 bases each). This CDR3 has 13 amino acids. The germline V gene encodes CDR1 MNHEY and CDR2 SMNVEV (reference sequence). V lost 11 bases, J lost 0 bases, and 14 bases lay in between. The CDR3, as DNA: TGTGCCGCCGGACAAGGGAGCTCCTACGAGCAGTACTTC. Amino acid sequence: CAAGQGSSYEQYF.

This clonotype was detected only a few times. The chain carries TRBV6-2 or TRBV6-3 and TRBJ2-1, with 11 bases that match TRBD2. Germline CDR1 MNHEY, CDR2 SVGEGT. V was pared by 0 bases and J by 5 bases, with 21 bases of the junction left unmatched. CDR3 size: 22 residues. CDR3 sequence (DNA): TGTGCCAGCAGTTACTCGAGGCAAACGAGACTAGCGGGACACGAGGCTCACAATGAGCAGTTCTTC. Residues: CASSYSRQTRLAGHEAHNEQFF.

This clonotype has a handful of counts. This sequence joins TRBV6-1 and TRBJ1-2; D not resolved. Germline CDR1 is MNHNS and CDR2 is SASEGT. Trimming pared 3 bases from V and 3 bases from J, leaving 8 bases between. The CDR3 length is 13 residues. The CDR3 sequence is CASSDGDYYGYTF. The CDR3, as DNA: TGTGCCAGCAGTGACGGAGACTACTATGGCTACACCTTC.

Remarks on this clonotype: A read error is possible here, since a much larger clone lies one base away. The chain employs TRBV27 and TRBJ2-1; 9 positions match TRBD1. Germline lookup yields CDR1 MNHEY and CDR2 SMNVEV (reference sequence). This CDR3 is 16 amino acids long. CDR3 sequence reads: CASSSKTGGIGNEHFF. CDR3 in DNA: TGTGCCAGCAGTTCAAAAACAGGGGGCATCGGCAATGAGCATTTCTTC.

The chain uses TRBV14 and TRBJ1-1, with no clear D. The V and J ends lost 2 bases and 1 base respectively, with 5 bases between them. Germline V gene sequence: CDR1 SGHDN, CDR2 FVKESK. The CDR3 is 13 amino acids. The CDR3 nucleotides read TGTGCCAGCAGCCAAACAAGGAACACTGAAGCTTTCTTT. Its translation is CASSQTRNTEAFF.

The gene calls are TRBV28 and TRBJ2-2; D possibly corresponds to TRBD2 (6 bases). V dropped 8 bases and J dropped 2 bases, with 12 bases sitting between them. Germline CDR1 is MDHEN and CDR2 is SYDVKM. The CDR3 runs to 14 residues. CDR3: CASFRDFNTGELFF. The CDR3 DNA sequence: TGTGCCAGCTTTCGGGACTTCAACACCGGGGAGCTGTTTTTT.

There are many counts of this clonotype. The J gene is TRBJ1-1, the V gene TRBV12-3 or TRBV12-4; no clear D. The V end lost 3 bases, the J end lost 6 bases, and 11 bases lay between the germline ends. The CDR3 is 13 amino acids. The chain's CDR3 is CASSFGRVSEAFF. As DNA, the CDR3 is TGTGCCAGCAGTTTCGGCCGGGTTTCTGAAGCTTTCTTT.

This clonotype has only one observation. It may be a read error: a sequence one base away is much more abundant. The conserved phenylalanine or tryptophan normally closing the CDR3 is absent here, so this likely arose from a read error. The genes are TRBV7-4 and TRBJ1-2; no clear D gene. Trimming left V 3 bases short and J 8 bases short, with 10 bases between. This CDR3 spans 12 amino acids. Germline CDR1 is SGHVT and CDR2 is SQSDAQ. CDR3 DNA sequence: TGTGCCAGCAGCTTTCTATTGAAAGGCTACACCTTA. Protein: CASSFLLKGYTL.

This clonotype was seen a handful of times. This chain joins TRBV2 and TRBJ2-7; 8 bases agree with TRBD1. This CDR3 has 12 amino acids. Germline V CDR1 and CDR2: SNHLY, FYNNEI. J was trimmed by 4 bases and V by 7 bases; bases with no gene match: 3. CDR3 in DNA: TGTGCCAGCATCAGGGGGCAATACGAGCAGTACTTC. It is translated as CASIRGQYEQYF.

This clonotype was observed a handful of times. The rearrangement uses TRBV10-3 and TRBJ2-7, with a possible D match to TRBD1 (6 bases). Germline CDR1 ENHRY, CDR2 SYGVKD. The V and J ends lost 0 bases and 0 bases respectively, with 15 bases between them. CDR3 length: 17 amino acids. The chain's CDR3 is CAISESTHSGASYEQYF. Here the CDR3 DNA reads TGTGCCATCAGTGAGTCGACCCACTCAGGGGCCTCCTACGAGCAGTACTTC.

CDR3 bases: TGTGCCAGCAAGAAAGGGGGGGAGGGCTACACCTTC. Translated, it gives CASKKGGEGYTF. This chain uses TRBV27 with TRBJ1-2; TRBD1 is a possible D gene (6 bases). V lost 7 bases, J lost 8 bases, and 14 bases lay in between. CDR1 is MNHEY and CDR2 is SMNVEV in the germline V gene (reference sequence). This CDR3 is built from 12 residues.

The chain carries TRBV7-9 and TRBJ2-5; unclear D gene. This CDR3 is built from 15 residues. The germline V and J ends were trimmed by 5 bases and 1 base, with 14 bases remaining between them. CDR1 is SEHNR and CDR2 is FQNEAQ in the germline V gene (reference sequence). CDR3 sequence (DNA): TGTGCCAGCAGCCTAAGGAGAGGAATCCAAGAGACCCAGTACTTC. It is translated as CASSLRRGIQETQYF.

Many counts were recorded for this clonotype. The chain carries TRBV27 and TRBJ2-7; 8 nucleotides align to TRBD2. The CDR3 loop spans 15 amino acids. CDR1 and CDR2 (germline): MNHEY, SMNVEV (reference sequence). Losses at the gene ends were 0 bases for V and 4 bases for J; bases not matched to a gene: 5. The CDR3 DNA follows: TGTGCCAGCAGTTTATCGAGTCTAGCGGGTTACGAGCAGTACTTC. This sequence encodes CASSLSSLAGYEQYF.

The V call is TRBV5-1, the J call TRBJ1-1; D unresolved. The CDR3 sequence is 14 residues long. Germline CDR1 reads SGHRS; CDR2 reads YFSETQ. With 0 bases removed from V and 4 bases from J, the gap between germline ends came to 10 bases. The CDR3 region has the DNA TGCGCCAGCAGCTTGGATGCAGGAACCACTGAAGCTTTCTTT. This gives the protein CASSLDAGTTEAFF.

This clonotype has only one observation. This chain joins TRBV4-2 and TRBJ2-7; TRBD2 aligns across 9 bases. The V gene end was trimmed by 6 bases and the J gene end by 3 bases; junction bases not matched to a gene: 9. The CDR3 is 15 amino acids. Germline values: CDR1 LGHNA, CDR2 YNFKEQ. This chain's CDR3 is CASSDSGSEGYEQYF. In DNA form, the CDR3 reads TGTGCCAGCAGTGATAGCGGGAGTGAGGGCTACGAGCAGTACTTC.

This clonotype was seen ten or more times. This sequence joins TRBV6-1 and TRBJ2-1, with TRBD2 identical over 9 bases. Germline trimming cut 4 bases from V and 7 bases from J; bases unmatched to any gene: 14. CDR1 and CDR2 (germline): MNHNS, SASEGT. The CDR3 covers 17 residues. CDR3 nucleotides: TGTGCCAGCAGTGTTCTTTTTAGCGGGAGACCTAATAATGAGCAGTTCTTC. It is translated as CASSVLFSGRPNNEQFF.

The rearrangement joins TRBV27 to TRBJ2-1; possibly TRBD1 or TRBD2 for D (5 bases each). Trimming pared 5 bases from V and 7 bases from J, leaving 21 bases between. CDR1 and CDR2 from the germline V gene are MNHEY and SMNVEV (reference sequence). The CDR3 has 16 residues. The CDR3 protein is CASSPEGTETRNEQFF. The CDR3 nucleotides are TGTGCCAGCAGTCCTGAGGGGACGGAGACCCGAAATGAGCAGTTCTTC.

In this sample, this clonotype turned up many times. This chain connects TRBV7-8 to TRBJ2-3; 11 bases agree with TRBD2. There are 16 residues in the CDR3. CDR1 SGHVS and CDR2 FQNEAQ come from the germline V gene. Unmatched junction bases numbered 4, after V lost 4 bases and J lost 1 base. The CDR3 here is CASSSGTSGGTDTQYF. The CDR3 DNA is TGTGCCAGCAGCTCTGGGACTAGCGGAGGCACAGATACGCAGTATTTT.

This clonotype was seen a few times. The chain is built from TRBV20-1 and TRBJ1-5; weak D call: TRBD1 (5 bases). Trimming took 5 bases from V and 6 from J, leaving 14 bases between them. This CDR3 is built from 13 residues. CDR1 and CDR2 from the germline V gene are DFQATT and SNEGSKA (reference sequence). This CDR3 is CSAPGTVGQPQHF. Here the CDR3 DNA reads TGCAGTGCTCCAGGGACGGTCGGTCAGCCCCAGCATTTT.

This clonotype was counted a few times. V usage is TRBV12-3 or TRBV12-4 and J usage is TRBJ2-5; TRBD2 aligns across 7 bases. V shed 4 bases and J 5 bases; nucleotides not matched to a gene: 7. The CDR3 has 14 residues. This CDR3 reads CASSSGGEGETQYF. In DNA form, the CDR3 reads TGTGCCAGCAGTTCAGGCGGGGAGGGGGAGACCCAGTACTTC.

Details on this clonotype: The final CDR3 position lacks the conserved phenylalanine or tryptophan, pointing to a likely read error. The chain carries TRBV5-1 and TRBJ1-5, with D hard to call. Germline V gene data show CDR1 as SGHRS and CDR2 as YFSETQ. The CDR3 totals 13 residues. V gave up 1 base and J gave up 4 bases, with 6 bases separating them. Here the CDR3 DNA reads TGCGCCAGCAGCTTGAGAGGAAATCAGCCCCAGCATGTT. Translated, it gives CASSLRGNQPQHV.